The 3 T cell receptor beta chains in this list originate from one sample, sequenced in a study of T cell responses to AZD1222 COVID-19 vaccine. The data were produced by immunoSEQ multiplex PCR, yet TCRdb's version contains in-frame clones alone and is incomplete. The profile covers about 180,000 clones, with less than 95% appearing a single time and approximately 2.9% taken by the ten largest. The starting material was peripheral blood, obtained on day 0 of AZD1222 vaccination. The receptors shown here come from an adult in good health.

The rearrangement uses TRBV5-4 and TRBJ2-3; D is unclear. V lost 3 bases and J 0 bases, leaving 8 bases between the germline ends. Germline assignment: CDR1 SGHNT and CDR2 YYREEE (reference sequence). The CDR3 totals 14 residues. The CDR3, as DNA: TGTGCCAGCAGCTCGACCTCTAGCACAGATACGCAGTATTTT. As protein: CASSSTSSTDTQYF. The full variable domain, with the rest looked up from reference TRBV5-4 and TRBJ2-3, is ETGVTQSPTHLIKTRGQQVTLRCSSQSGHNTVSWYQQALGQGPQFIFQYYREEENGRGNFPPRFSGLQFPNYSSELNVNALELDDSALYLCASSSTSSTDTQYFGPGTRLTVL.

The rearrangement links TRBV5-1 to TRBJ1-4; 10 nucleotides agree with TRBD1. After removal of 5 bases from V and 8 bases from J, the junction contained 6 bases not matched to a gene. Germline V gene data show CDR1 as SGHRS and CDR2 as YFSETQ. The CDR3 extends over 14 amino acids. CDR3 amino acids: CASRPGQGREKLFF. In DNA form, the CDR3 reads TGCGCCAGCAGACCGGGACAGGGGCGCGAAAAACTGTTTTTT.

The chain employs TRBV5-4 and TRBJ2-5, with 7 bases that match TRBD1. Losses at the gene ends were 3 bases for V and 4 bases for J; bases not matched to a gene: 6. The CDR3 loop spans 14 amino acids. Germline values: CDR1 SGHNT, CDR2 YYREEE (reference sequence). CDR3 nucleotides: TGTGCCAGCAGCTCCGGGACAGTCGGAGAGACCCAGTACTTC. Its translation is CASSSGTVGETQYF.